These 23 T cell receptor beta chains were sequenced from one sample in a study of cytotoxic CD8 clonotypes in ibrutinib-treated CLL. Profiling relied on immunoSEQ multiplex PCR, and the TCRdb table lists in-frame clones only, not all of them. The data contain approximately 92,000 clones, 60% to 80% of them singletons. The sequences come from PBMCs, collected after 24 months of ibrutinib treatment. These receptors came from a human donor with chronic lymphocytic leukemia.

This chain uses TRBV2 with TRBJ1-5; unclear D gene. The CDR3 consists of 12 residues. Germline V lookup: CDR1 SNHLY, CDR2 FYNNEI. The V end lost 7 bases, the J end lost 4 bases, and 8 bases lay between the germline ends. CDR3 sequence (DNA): TGTGCCAGCAAAGACGTAAATCAGCCCCAGCATTTT. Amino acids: CASKDVNQPQHF.

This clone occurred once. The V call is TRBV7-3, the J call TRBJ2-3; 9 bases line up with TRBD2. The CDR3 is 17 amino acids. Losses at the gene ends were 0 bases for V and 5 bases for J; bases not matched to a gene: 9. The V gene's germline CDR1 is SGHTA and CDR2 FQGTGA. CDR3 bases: TGTGCCAGCAGCTTAACTGAGGCGGGAGGGCAGGGAGATACGCAGTATTTT. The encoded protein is CASSLTEAGGQGDTQYF.

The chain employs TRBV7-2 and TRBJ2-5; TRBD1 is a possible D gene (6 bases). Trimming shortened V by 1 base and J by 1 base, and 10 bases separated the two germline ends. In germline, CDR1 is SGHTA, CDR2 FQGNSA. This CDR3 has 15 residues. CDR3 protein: CASSLVGTPQETQYF. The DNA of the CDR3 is TGTGCCAGCAGCTTAGTGGGGACACCCCAAGAGACCCAGTACTTC. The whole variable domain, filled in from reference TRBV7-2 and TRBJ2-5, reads GAGVSQSPSNKVTEKGKDVELRCDPISGHTALYWYRQSLGQGLEFLIYFQGNSAPDKSGLPSDRFSAERTGGSVSTLTIQRTQQEDSAVYLCASSLVGTPQETQYFGPGTRLLVL.

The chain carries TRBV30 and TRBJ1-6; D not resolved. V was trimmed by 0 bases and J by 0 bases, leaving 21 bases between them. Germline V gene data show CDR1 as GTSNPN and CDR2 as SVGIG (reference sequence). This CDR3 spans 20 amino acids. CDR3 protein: CAWSVAEGSPLASYNSPLHF. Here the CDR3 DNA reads TGTGCCTGGAGTGTGGCAGAAGGGTCCCCCTTGGCCTCCTATAATTCACCCCTCCACTTT. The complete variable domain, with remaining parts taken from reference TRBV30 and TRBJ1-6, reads SQTIHQWPATLVQPVGSPLSLECTVEGTSNPNLYWYRQAAGRGLQLLFYSVGIGQISSEVPQNLSASRPQDRQFILSSKKLLLSDSGFYLCAWSVAEGSPLASYNSPLHFGNGTRLTVT.

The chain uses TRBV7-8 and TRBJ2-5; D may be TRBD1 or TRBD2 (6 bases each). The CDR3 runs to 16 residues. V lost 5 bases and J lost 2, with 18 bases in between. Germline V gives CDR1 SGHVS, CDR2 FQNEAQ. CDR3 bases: TGTGCCAGCAGCCCCCAAGTCGGGGGCCGGCAAGAGACCCAGTACTTC. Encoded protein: CASSPQVGGRQETQYF.

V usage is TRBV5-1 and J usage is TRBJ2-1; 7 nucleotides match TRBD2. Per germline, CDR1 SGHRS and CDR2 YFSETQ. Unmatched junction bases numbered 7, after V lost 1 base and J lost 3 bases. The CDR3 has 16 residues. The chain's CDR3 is CASSLYVGGIYNEQFF. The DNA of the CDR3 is TGCGCCAGCAGCTTGTATGTGGGAGGGATCTACAATGAGCAGTTCTTC.

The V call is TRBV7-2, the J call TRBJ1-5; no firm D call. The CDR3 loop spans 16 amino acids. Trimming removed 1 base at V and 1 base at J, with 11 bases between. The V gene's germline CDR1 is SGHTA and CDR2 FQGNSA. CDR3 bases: TGTGCCAGCAGCTTAGATGGATCCTCAAGCAATCAGCCCCAGCATTTT. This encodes CASSLDGSSSNQPQHF.

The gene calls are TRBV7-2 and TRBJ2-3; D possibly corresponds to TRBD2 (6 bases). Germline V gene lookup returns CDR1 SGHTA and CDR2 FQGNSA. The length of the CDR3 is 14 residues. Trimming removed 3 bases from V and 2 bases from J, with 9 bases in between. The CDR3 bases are TGTGCCAGCAGCTTGGGACTCGCCACAGATACGCAGTATTTT. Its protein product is CASSLGLATDTQYF.

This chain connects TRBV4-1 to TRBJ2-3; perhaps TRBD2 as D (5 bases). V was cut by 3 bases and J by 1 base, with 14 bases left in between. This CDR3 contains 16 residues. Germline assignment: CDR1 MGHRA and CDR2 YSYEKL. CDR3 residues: CASSQGTRYGTDTQYF. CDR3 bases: TGCGCCAGCAGCCAGGGAACTAGATACGGCACAGATACGCAGTATTTT.

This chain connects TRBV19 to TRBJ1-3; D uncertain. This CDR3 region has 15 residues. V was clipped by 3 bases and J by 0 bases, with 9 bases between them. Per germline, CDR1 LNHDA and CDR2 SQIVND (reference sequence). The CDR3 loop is CASSIERLSGNTIYF. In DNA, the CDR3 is TGTGCCAGTAGTATTGAACGGCTCTCTGGAAACACCATATATTTT.

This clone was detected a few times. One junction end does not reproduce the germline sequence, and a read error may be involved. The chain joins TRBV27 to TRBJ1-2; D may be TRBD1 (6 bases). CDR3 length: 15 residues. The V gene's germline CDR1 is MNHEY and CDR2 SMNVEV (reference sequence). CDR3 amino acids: CASSPMGGNLITPRF. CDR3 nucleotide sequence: TGTGCCAGCAGTCCTATGGGGGGCAACCTGATAACACCTCGCTTC.

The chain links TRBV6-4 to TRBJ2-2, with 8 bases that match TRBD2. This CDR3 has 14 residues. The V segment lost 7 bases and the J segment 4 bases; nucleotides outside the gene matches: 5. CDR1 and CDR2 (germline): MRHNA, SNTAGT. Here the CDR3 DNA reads TGTGCCAGCACCAAGCGGGGGCCCACCGGGGAGCTGTTTTTT. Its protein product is CASTKRGPTGELFF.

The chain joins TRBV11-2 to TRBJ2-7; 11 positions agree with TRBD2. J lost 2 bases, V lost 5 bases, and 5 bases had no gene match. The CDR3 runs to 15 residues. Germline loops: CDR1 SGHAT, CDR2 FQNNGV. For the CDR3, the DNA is TGTGCCAGCAGCAACCTAGCGGGAGGAACCTACGAGCAGTACTTC. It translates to CASSNLAGGTYEQYF.

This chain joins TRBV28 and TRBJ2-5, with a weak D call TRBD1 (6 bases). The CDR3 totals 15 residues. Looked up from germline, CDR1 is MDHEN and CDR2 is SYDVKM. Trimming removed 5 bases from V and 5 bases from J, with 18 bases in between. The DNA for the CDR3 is TGTGCCAGCAGTCTTGGGACAAGGGAGCGGGAGACCCAGTACTTC. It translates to CASSLGTRERETQYF.

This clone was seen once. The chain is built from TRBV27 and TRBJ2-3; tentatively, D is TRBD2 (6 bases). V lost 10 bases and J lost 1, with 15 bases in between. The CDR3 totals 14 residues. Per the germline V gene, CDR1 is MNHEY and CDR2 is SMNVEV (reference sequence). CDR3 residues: CATRRDPGTDTQYF. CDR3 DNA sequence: TGTGCCACCCGGCGGGATCCTGGCACAGATACGCAGTATTTT.

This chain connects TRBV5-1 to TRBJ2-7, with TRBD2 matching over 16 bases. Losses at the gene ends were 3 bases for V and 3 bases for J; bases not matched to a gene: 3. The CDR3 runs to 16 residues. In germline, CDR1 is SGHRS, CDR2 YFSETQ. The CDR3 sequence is CASSSGLAGGLYEQYF. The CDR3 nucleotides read TGCGCCAGCAGCTCGGGACTAGCGGGAGGGCTCTACGAGCAGTACTTC.

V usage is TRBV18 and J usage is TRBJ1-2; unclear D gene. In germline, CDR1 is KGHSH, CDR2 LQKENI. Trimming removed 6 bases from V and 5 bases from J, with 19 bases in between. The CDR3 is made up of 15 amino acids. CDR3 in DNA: TGTGCCAGCTCTCGAGCAGACCCTCTAGGGTATGGCTACACCTTC. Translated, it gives CASSRADPLGYGYTF.

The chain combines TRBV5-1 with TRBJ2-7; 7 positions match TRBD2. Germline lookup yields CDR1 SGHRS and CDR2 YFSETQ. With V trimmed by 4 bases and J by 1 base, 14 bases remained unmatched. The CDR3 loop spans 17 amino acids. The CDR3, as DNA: TGCGCCAGCAGCCCCCGCGTGGGAGGGCTTATTTCCTACGAGCAGTACTTC. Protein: CASSPRVGGLISYEQYF.

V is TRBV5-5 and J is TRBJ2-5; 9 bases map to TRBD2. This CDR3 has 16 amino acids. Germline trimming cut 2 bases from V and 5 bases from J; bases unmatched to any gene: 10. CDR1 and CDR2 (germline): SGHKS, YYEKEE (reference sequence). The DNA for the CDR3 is TGTGCCAGCAGCTTCATTGCGGGAGGGGCCGTGGAGACCCAGTACTTC. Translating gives CASSFIAGGAVETQYF.

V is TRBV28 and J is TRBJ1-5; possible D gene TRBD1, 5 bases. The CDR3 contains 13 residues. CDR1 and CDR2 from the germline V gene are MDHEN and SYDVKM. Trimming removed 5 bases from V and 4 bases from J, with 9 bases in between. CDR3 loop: CASSRAGNQPQHF. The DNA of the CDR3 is TGTGCCAGCAGTCGGGCAGGGAATCAGCCCCAGCATTTT.

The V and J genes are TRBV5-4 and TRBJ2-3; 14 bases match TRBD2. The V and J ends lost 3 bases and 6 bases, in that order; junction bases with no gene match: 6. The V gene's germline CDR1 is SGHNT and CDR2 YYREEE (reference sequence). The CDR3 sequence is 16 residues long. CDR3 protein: CASSWMTSGRGDTQYF. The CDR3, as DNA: TGTGCCAGCAGCTGGATGACTAGCGGGAGGGGGGATACGCAGTATTTT. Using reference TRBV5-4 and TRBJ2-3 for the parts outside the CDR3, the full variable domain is ETGVTQSPTHLIKTRGQQVTLRCSSQSGHNTVSWYQQALGQGPQFIFQYYREEENGRGNFPPRFSGLQFPNYSSELNVNALELDDSALYLCASSWMTSGRGDTQYFGPGTRLTVL.

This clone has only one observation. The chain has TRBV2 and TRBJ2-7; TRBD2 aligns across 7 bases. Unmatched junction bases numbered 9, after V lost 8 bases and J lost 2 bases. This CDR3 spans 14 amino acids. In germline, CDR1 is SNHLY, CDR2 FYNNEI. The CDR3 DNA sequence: TGTGCCAGCTCCGGTCTAGCGGACGCCTACGAGCAGTACTTC. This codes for CASSGLADAYEQYF.

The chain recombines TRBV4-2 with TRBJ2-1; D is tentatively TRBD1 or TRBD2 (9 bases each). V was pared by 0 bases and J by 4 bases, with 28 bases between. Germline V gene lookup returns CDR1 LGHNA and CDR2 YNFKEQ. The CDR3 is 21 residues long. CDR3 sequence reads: CASSQERFGTGPLAGYNEQFF. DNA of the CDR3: TGTGCCAGCAGCCAAGAGCGGTTCGGGACAGGGCCTCTAGCGGGGTACAATGAGCAGTTCTTC.